The 25 T cell receptor beta chains in this list originate from one sample, sequenced in a study of T cell repertoires in cytomegalovirus infection. TCRdb re-analysed the reads in MiXCR, keeping a single row per CDR3 protein. The sample has nearly 550,000 distinct CDR3 sequences, 15% to 20% seen once. Specimen: CD8+ T cells from PBMCs. The origin of the receptors is a human donor in good health (CMV status not recorded). Some clones in this sample may be carry-over from other donors' samples.

A few counts support this clonotype. The V and J genes are TRBV15 and TRBJ2-6; no definite D call. The germline V gene encodes CDR1 LNHNV and CDR2 YYDKDF (reference sequence). Trimming stripped 3 bases from V and 0 bases from J, with 6 bases between. The CDR3 loop spans 15 amino acids. The CDR3, as DNA: TGTGCCACCAGCAGTACAACCTCTGGGGCCAACGTCCTGACTTTC. Translation: CATSSTTSGANVLTF. Combining the CDR3 with reference TRBV15 and TRBJ2-6 gives the whole variable domain DAMVIQNPRYQVTQFGKPVTLSCSQTLNHNVMYWYQQKSSQAPKLLFHYYDKDFNNEADTPDNFQSRRPNTSFCFLDIRSPGLGDTAMYLCATSSTTSGANVLTFGAGSRLTVL.

The chain employs TRBV27 and TRBJ2-2; 8 bases fit TRBD2. V was pared by 6 bases and J by 2 bases, with 11 bases of the junction left unmatched. CDR3 length equals 17 residues. Germline V gives CDR1 MNHEY, CDR2 SMNVEV (reference sequence). The chain's CDR3 is CASSWNGGVSNTGELFF. CDR3 bases: TGTGCCAGCAGCTGGAACGGGGGGGTTTCTAACACCGGGGAGCTGTTTTTT.

The chain employs TRBV27 and TRBJ2-1; no reliable D call. Germline V gene data show CDR1 as MNHEY and CDR2 as SMNVEV (reference sequence). Trimming pared 7 bases from V and 0 bases from J, leaving 13 bases between. The CDR3 covers 15 residues. The CDR3 is CASMLGPSSYNEQFF. As DNA, the CDR3 is TGTGCCAGCATGCTCGGGCCTAGCTCCTACAATGAGCAGTTCTTC.

For this clonotype: A read error may account for a junction end that differs from germline. The V and J genes are TRBV6-8 and TRBJ1-1; D is ambiguous. The CDR3 is 13 amino acids. Germline lookup yields CDR1 MNHGY and CDR2 SAAAGT. The CDR3 region is CANSYGSNTEAFF. The CDR3 DNA follows: TGTGCCAACAGTTACGGCAGCAACACTGAAGCTTTCTTT.

CDR3 DNA sequence: TGTGCCAGCAGTTTCGGGACAGCAGACAATTCACCCCTCCACTTT. Its translation: CASSFGTADNSPLHF. The J gene is TRBJ1-6, the V gene TRBV27, with TRBD1 matching 7 bases. The V gene end was trimmed by 3 bases and the J gene end by 7 bases; junction bases not matched to a gene: 6. The CDR3 has 15 residues. CDR1 and CDR2 (germline): MNHEY, SMNVEV (reference sequence).

The chain combines TRBV28 with TRBJ1-4; D may be TRBD1 (6 bases). This CDR3 has 15 amino acids. Per the germline V gene, CDR1 is MDHEN and CDR2 is SYDVKM. V was cut by 7 bases and J by 4 bases, with 16 bases left in between. CDR3 DNA sequence: TGTGCCAGCAAACGTTACAGGGATGGTAATGAAAAACTGTTTTTT. It yields the protein CASKRYRDGNEKLFF. The entire variable domain, with the rest obtained from reference TRBV28 and TRBJ1-4, is as follows: DVKVTQSSRYLVKRTGEKVFLECVQDMDHENMFWYRQDPGLGLRLIYFSYDVKMKEKGDIPEGYSVSREKKERFSLILESASTNQTSMYLCASKRYRDGNEKLFFGSGTQLSVL.

The sample holds many counts of this clonotype. The chain couples TRBV27 to TRBJ1-5; D uncertain. CDR1 is MNHEY and CDR2 is SMNVEV in the germline V gene (reference sequence). The CDR3 totals 15 residues. V lost 2 bases to trimming and J lost 6 bases, with 14 bases between them. CDR3 loop: CASSLASGGLQPQHF. The CDR3 DNA is TGTGCCAGCAGTTTAGCGTCGGGAGGCCTTCAGCCCCAGCATTTT.

This clonotype was seen many times. V gene TRBV11-1 combines with J gene TRBJ2-3; possible D gene TRBD2, 6 bases. Germline V gives CDR1 SGHAT, CDR2 FQDESV (reference sequence). V lost 4 bases, J lost 4 bases, and 15 bases lay in between. There are 15 residues in the CDR3. The CDR3: CASSWGLSDADTQYF. CDR3 nucleotide sequence: TGTGCCAGCAGCTGGGGACTGTCAGACGCAGATACGCAGTATTTT.

The rearrangement uses TRBV7-9 and TRBJ2-2, with D possibly being TRBD1 (6 bases). Trimming stripped 5 bases from V and 1 base from J, with 14 bases between. Germline V CDR1 and CDR2: SEHNR, FQNEAQ (reference sequence). The CDR3 has 16 residues. The CDR3 loop is CASSLRTDLNTGELFF. The CDR3 DNA sequence: TGTGCCAGCAGCCTTAGGACAGATCTGAACACCGGGGAGCTGTTTTTT.

This clonotype has just a few counts. This chain joins TRBV29-1 and TRBJ1-1, with D maybe TRBD1 (5 bases). With 4 bases removed from V and 6 bases from J, the gap between germline ends came to 15 bases. The CDR3 totals 13 residues. The germline V gene encodes CDR1 SQVTM and CDR2 ANQGSEA. CDR3 amino acids: CSVAAGMRAEAFF. CDR3 DNA sequence: TGCAGCGTTGCCGCAGGGATGAGGGCTGAAGCTTTCTTT.

About this clonotype: The final CDR3 position lacks the conserved phenylalanine or tryptophan, pointing to a likely read error. The DNA is left out, because the CDR3 cannot be placed on it with certainty; the CDR3 is given as TCRdb lists it. The gene calls are TRBV20-1 and TRBJ1-2. CDR1 and CDR2 (germline): DFQATT, SNEGSKA (reference sequence). The CDR3 comprises 12 residues, both ends counted. The CDR3 is CSARDRKGGLAC.

The table lists this clonotype with a few counts. The rearrangement joins TRBV15 to TRBJ2-7; the match to TRBD1 covers 10 bases. Per germline, CDR1 LNHNV and CDR2 YYDKDF (reference sequence). The V gene end was trimmed by 0 bases and the J gene end by 2 bases; junction bases not matched to a gene: 7. The CDR3 is made up of 17 amino acids. CDR3 in DNA: TGTGCCACCAGCAGAGATCCTACCGGGACAGGGGCCTACGAGCAGTACTTC. It yields the protein CATSRDPTGTGAYEQYF.

On this clonotype itself: Compared with germline, one end of the junction differs, possibly owing to a read error. The chain has TRBV12-3 or TRBV12-4 and TRBJ2-3, with a weak D call TRBD1 (5 bases). This CDR3 comprises 12 residues. The CDR3 loop is CASSLLGDMQYF. The CDR3 bases are TGTGCCAGCAGTTTATTAGGGGATATGCAGTATTTT.

Worth noting for this clonotype: The CDR3 end shows no conserved phenylalanine or tryptophan, and so a read error is likely. J is TRBJ2-1 and V is TRBV6-1; 8 nucleotides line up with TRBD2. This CDR3 comprises 14 residues. Germline CDR1 is MNHNS and CDR2 is SASEGT. V trimming: 5 bases; J trimming: 9 bases; junction bases outside the gene matches: 9. CDR3 coding DNA: TGTGCCAGCAGTCCGGGACTAGGTCGGGCTGAGCAGTTCTTA. It codes for CASSPGLGRAEQFL.

This clonotype appeared a few times. The chain couples TRBV7-9 to TRBJ2-6; D is undetermined. Germline values: CDR1 SEHNR, CDR2 FQNEAQ (reference sequence). With 0 bases removed from V and 0 bases from J, the gap between germline ends came to 15 bases. The CDR3 sequence is 19 residues long. The CDR3 loop is CASSLADGRSHSGANVLTF. The DNA of the CDR3 is TGTGCCAGCAGCTTAGCCGACGGTCGTAGTCACTCTGGGGCCAACGTCCTGACTTTC.

This clonotype was detected only a few times. The chain joins TRBV14 to TRBJ2-5, with D possibly TRBD1 on 6 matching bases. CDR1 SGHDN and CDR2 FVKESK come from the germline V gene. The V and J ends lost 4 bases and 5 bases respectively, with 17 bases between them. The CDR3 consists of 15 residues. The CDR3 DNA sequence: TGTGCCAGCAGCCTGGGGACACTCTCCGGGGAGACCCAGTACTTC. Translating it yields CASSLGTLSGETQYF.

The chain links TRBV29-1 to TRBJ1-1, with D possibly TRBD1 on 6 matching bases. There are 15 residues in the CDR3. Germline V gene lookup returns CDR1 SQVTM and CDR2 ANQGSEA. The V end was cut by 0 bases, the J end by 7 bases, with 18 bases between. CDR3 bases: TGCAGCGTTGAAGAAGCGAGGGGGAGCAAAAATGAAGCTTTCTTT. Translated: CSVEEARGSKNEAFF.

This clonotype showed up just a few times. The rearrangement joins TRBV6-4 to TRBJ2-3; D ambiguous. V lost 5 bases and J 8 bases, leaving 8 bases between the germline ends. The CDR3 has 11 residues. Germline assignment: CDR1 MRHNA and CDR2 SNTAGT. The CDR3 DNA reads as TGTGCCAGCAGTAGCAGGACTACGCAGTATTTT. Protein product: CASSSRTTQYF.

The V gene is TRBV25-1, the J gene TRBJ2-6; 9 bases line up with TRBD1. This CDR3 has 17 residues. V shed 4 bases and J 2 bases; nucleotides not matched to a gene: 6. From germline, CDR1 is MGHDK and CDR2 SYGVNS. The CDR3 bases are TGTGCCAGCAGTGCCCGACAGGGGGAGACTGGGGCCAACGTCCTGACTTTC. Translating gives CASSARQGETGANVLTF.

This clonotype was seen repeatedly, ten times or more. This rearrangement joins TRBV6-1 to TRBJ2-7, with no clear D. Trimming removed 1 base at V and 2 bases at J, with 9 bases between. This CDR3 is built from 14 residues. CDR1 is MNHNS and CDR2 is SASEGT in the germline V gene. In nucleotides, the CDR3 is TGTGCCAGCAGTGAAGGGCGCGGCCCCTACGAGCAGTACTTC. This gives the protein CASSEGRGPYEQYF.

On this clonotype: At one of its ends the junction is not consistent with the germline gene, which may arise from a read error. V and J are TRBV14 and TRBJ2-1; 7 nucleotides match TRBD2. Germline CDR1 reads SGHDN; CDR2 reads FVKESK. The CDR3 covers 17 residues. CDR3 protein: CAGSQAGLVNSYNEQFF. CDR3 DNA sequence: TGTGCCGGCAGCCAGGCCGGACTAGTCAACTCCTACAATGAGCAGTTCTTC.

The genes are TRBV25-1 and TRBJ2-3; 8 bases are a match to TRBD2. The trim removed 3 bases at V and 1 base at J, leaving 21 bases unmatched. This CDR3 has 21 residues. In germline, CDR1 is MGHDK, CDR2 SYGVNS. This CDR3 is CASSDLIRTSTKSGGTDTQYF. The CDR3 bases are TGTGCCAGCAGTGACCTGATAAGGACTAGCACAAAAAGTGGGGGCACAGATACGCAGTATTTT.

Many counts were recorded for this clonotype. This rearrangement joins TRBV7-8 to TRBJ2-7; D is possibly TRBD2 (5 bases). The CDR3 spans 15 residues. Trimming took 2 bases from V and 3 from J, leaving 14 bases between them. From germline, CDR1 is SGHVS and CDR2 FQNEAQ. CDR3 sequence: CASSLRRRPVYEQYF. CDR3 in DNA: TGTGCCAGCAGCTTAAGACGGAGGCCCGTCTACGAGCAGTACTTC.

This clonotype was observed many times. V gene TRBV27 combines with J gene TRBJ2-7, with D unresolved. Germline assignment: CDR1 MNHEY and CDR2 SMNVEV (reference sequence). V lost 0 bases, J lost 5 bases, and 8 bases lay in between. This CDR3 has 13 residues. CDR3 residues: CASSLSRVHEQYF. CDR3 bases: TGTGCCAGCAGTTTATCAAGGGTCCACGAGCAGTACTTC.

This clonotype showed up just a few times. The gene calls are TRBV27 and TRBJ2-5, with 10 bases matching TRBD2. The CDR3 spans 16 residues. In germline, CDR1 is MNHEY, CDR2 SMNVEV (reference sequence). V dropped 2 bases and J dropped 3; count of bases not matched to a gene: 6. The CDR3 spells CASSLIGTSEKETQYF. CDR3 in DNA: TGTGCCAGCAGTTTAATCGGGACTAGCGAGAAAGAGACCCAGTACTTC.